The present TCR beta chain was sequenced within a study of shared clonotypes between healthy human individuals. Germline V gene lookup returns CDR1 SGHRS and CDR2 YFSETQ. CDR3 length equals 14 residues. V shed 5 bases, J shed 6 bases, and the junction held 9 bases outside the gene matches. Measured with immunoSEQ multiplex PCR; TCRdb has only the in-frame clones, and not every one. The sample has some 2 million clones; roughly 96% are singletons. The V gene is TRBV5-1, the J gene TRBJ1-1; 8 bases are shared with TRBD1. Material: naive CD4+ T cells sorted from blood. The subset here: CD45RA+ positively selected. The clonotype comes from a man between 18 and 29 years old in good health. The CDR3: CASRKTGEGPEAFF. CDR3 coding DNA: TGCGCCAGCAGAAAGACAGGGGAAGGCCCTGAAGCTTTCTTT.